Shown below are 16 T cell receptor beta chains from a single sample sequenced in a study of Graves' ophthalmopathy and Graves' hyperthyroidism. Amplification of the TCR beta CDR3 regions used RNA transcripts (as template). Second-round multiplex PCR came after a first-round RT-PCR that employed HTBI primers. TCRdb recomputed calls from the multiplex PCR reads with MiXCR, one row per CDR3 protein. The profile shows hundreds of thousands of distinct CDR3 sequences, more than 20% of them singletons. The sample taken for sequencing was peripheral blood. Source of these receptors: a woman younger than 35 with stable Graves' hyperthyroidism.

This clonotype was counted ten times or more. The chain couples TRBV5-1 to TRBJ2-4; D gene ambiguous. Germline-derived CDR1 and CDR2 are SGHRS and YFSETQ. V was cut by 2 bases and J by 2 bases, with 11 bases left in between. This CDR3 region has 15 residues. The CDR3 DNA reads as TGCGCCAGCAGCTTACGACAATCCCCCAAAAACATTCAGTACTTC. Amino acid sequence: CASSLRQSPKNIQYF.

This clonotype was counted at least ten times. V is TRBV6-2 or TRBV6-3 and J is TRBJ1-6, with TRBD1 matching over 8 bases. The junction had 12 bases not matched to a gene; V was cut back by 6 bases and J by 14 bases. The CDR3 has 14 amino acids. The germline V gene encodes CDR1 MNHEY and CDR2 SVGEGT. CDR3 loop: CASRSTGDRRSLHF. Written as DNA, the CDR3 is TGTGCCAGCAGGTCGACAGGGGACCGACGGTCCCTCCACTTT.

This clonotype has at least ten counts. The chain has TRBV6-1 and TRBJ2-5, with D hard to call. Germline-derived CDR1 and CDR2 are MNHNS and SASEGT. The ends were cut back, 2 bases at V and 0 bases at J, with 4 bases in the middle. The CDR3 loop spans 13 amino acids. CDR3 DNA sequence: TGTGCCAGCAGTGAACAGGACCAAGAGACCCAGTACTTC. Encoded protein: CASSEQDQETQYF.

The chain joins TRBV6-1 to TRBJ2-7, with TRBD2 identical over 7 bases. The CDR3 is 13 amino acids. Germline CDR1 is MNHNS and CDR2 is SASEGT. The junction had 10 bases not matched to a gene; V was cut back by 10 bases and J by 4 bases. CDR3 in DNA: TGTGCCACCGCTAGCGGAGAACTATACGAGCAGTACTTC. It translates to CATASGELYEQYF.

This clonotype has a count of ten or more. The chain combines TRBV7-2 with TRBJ1-1; D gene ambiguous. Germline loops: CDR1 SGHTA, CDR2 FQGNSA. The CDR3 is 13 amino acids. V dropped 5 bases and J dropped 7 bases, with 14 bases sitting between them. The CDR3 spells CASSPRSAGEAFF. Written as DNA, the CDR3 is TGTGCCAGCAGCCCAAGGTCGGCCGGTGAAGCTTTCTTT.

This clonotype was detected many times. The chain has TRBV12-3 or TRBV12-4 and TRBJ1-1, with D perhaps TRBD1 (5 bases). The CDR3 spans 15 residues. V lost 5 bases to trimming and J lost 2 bases, with 15 bases between them. In DNA form, the CDR3 reads TGTGCCAGCAGTCCCACGACAGCTCCTAACACTGAAGCTTTCTTT. It encodes CASSPTTAPNTEAFF.

In this sample, this clonotype turned up many times. CDR3 in DNA: TGCAGTGCTAGAGCGGTGCATCAAGAGACCCAGTACTTC. This translates into CSARAVHQETQYF. The rearrangement joins TRBV20-1 to TRBJ2-5; D gene ambiguous. V lost 1 base, J lost 2 bases, and 8 bases lay in between. CDR1 is DFQATT, CDR2 SNEGSKA, per germline (reference sequence). This CDR3 is built from 13 residues.

This clonotype showed up just a few times. The rearrangement uses TRBV2 and TRBJ2-5, with TRBD2 matching over 8 bases. Germline-derived CDR1 and CDR2 are SNHLY and FYNNEI. The CDR3 runs 17 residues. With V trimmed by 8 bases and J by 7 bases, 21 bases remained unmatched. The CDR3 bases are TGTGCCAGCTCGCAGACGGGAGCGGGGGCTCTCGGAGGGACCCAGTACTTC. This codes for CASSQTGAGALGGTQYF.

The rearrangement joins TRBV5-1 to TRBJ1-2; D not certain. The V gene's germline CDR1 is SGHRS and CDR2 YFSETQ. The CDR3 has 13 amino acids. Trimming pared 0 bases from V and 5 bases from J, leaving 8 bases between. CDR3 bases: TGCGCCAGCAGCTTGGTGGCGGAATATGGCTACACCTTC. The encoded protein is CASSLVAEYGYTF.

This clonotype was recorded at least ten times. The V and J genes are TRBV6-1 and TRBJ2-7; TRBD1 is a possible D gene (6 bases). The CDR3 spans 15 residues. The V and J ends lost 8 bases and 1 base respectively, with 18 bases between them. CDR1 is MNHNS, CDR2 SASEGT, per germline. The CDR3 sequence is CASRNQQGGSYEQYF. The CDR3 DNA is TGTGCCAGCCGGAACCAACAGGGTGGATCCTACGAGCAGTACTTC.

This clonotype came up many times. The chain combines TRBV7-2 with TRBJ1-2, with D unclear. This CDR3 is built from 13 residues. The V and J ends lost 1 base and 1 base respectively, with 4 bases between them. CDR1 SGHTA and CDR2 FQGNSA come from the germline V gene. In DNA form, the CDR3 reads TGTGCCAGCAGCTTAGATAATAACTATGGCTACACCTTC. It is translated as CASSLDNNYGYTF. Filled out from reference TRBV7-2 and TRBJ1-2, the complete variable domain reads GAGVSQSPSNKVTEKGKDVELRCDPISGHTALYWYRQSLGQGLEFLIYFQGNSAPDKSGLPSDRFSAERTGGSVSTLTIQRTQQEDSAVYLCASSLDNNYGYTFGSGTRLTVV.

This clonotype was counted ten times or more. V is TRBV2 and J is TRBJ2-5, with D possibly matching TRBD2 (5 bases). Per the germline V gene, CDR1 is SNHLY and CDR2 is FYNNEI. With 6 bases removed from V and 4 bases from J, the gap between germline ends came to 15 bases. This CDR3 contains 14 residues. CDR3 nucleotide sequence: TGTGCCAGCAGCCTGGTCTCTGGAGGAGAGACCCAGTACTTC. It codes for CASSLVSGGETQYF.

This clonotype was seen at least ten times. The rearrangement joins TRBV28 to TRBJ2-7, with unresolved D. The ends were cut back, 5 bases at V and 5 bases at J, with 10 bases in the middle. Germline V gene lookup returns CDR1 MDHEN and CDR2 SYDVKM. This CDR3 has 12 amino acids. The CDR3 protein is CASSPDGDEQYF. The CDR3 bases are TGTGCCAGCAGTCCTGACGGAGACGAGCAGTACTTC.

This clonotype was detected many times. The chain uses TRBV7-8 and TRBJ2-2, with a tentative D call TRBD1 (6 bases). The CDR3 extends over 17 amino acids. Germline CDR1 is SGHVS and CDR2 is FQNEAQ. V lost 2 bases and J lost 1, with 14 bases in between. The CDR3 reads CASSLLVLQGNTGELFF. The CDR3 DNA reads as TGTGCCAGCAGCTTATTAGTCTTACAGGGGAACACCGGGGAGCTGTTTTTT.

This clonotype was counted only a few times. This chain links TRBV6-1 with TRBJ1-2, with D possibly matching TRBD1 (6 bases). The CDR3 is 14 amino acids. The V gene lost 6 bases and the J gene lost 3 bases, with 14 bases spanning the gap. Germline CDR1 reads MNHNS; CDR2 reads SASEGT. CDR3 amino acids: CASRETGSHYGYTF. The DNA of the CDR3 is TGTGCCAGCAGGGAGACAGGATCTCACTATGGCTACACCTTC.

This clonotype has ten or more counts. Relative to the germline gene, one junction end is altered; a read error may explain this. The V call is TRBV12-3 or TRBV12-4, the J call TRBJ2-4; perhaps TRBD1 as D (6 bases). This CDR3 spans 13 amino acids. CDR3 DNA sequence: TGTGCCAGCAGCCGAGGGACATCCAACATTAAGTACTTC. Amino acid sequence: CASSRGTSNIKYF.